Below are 14 T cell receptor beta chains sequenced from a single sample in a study of blood T cell repertoires in COVID-19. Profiling relied on immunoSEQ multiplex PCR, and the TCRdb table lists in-frame clones only, not all of them. The repertoire includes some 45,000 clones, more than 75% of them detected once, and under 9% sits in the top ten. The sample consisted of peripheral blood. The source is a man in his 70s with active or convalescent COVID-19.

The V and J genes are TRBV12-5 and TRBJ1-4; tentative D call: TRBD1 (5 bases). CDR3 length: 15 residues. V lost 10 bases, J lost 5 bases, and 20 bases lay in between. CDR1 and CDR2 (germline): LGHNT, FRNRAP. In nucleotides, the CDR3 is TGTGCTAATAATACAACCGACAGAAGAAATGAAAAACTGTTTTTT. It codes for CANNTTDRRNEKLFF.

This clone has more than one count but fewer than ten. V is TRBV24-1 and J is TRBJ2-7; 9 bases map to TRBD1. The J segment lost 5 bases and the V segment lost 4 bases, leaving 5 bases of the junction unmatched. The CDR3 spans 14 residues. Germline CDR1 KGHDR, CDR2 SFDVKD. The CDR3 coding sequence is TGTGCCACCAGTGAACCCGGGACAGGGCACGAGCAGTACTTC. Its translation: CATSEPGTGHEQYF.

This chain links TRBV3-1 (or the pseudogene TRBV3-2) with TRBJ2-2; D is perhaps TRBD1 (6 bases). Trimming left V 5 bases short and J 6 bases short, with 16 bases between. This CDR3 is 15 amino acids long. CDR1 is LGHDT, CDR2 YNNKEL, per germline (reference sequence). The CDR3: CASSGRTGIAGELFF. CDR3 in DNA: TGTGCCAGCAGCGGGCGCACAGGGATAGCCGGGGAGCTGTTTTTT.

The CDR3 sequence: CASSPFAGGVTGELFF. As DNA, the CDR3 is TGTGCCAGCTCACCCTTCGCGGGGGGCGTCACCGGGGAGCTGTTTTTT. The J gene is TRBJ2-2, the V gene TRBV18; 8 positions match TRBD2. CDR1 is KGHSH, CDR2 LQKENI, per germline. The CDR3 spans 16 residues. After removal of 3 bases from V and 4 bases from J, the junction contained 7 bases not matched to a gene.

This clone came up a few times. The chain recombines TRBV7-6 with TRBJ1-5; D unclear. The V gene lost 4 bases and the J gene lost 3 bases, with 7 bases spanning the gap. The germline V gene encodes CDR1 SGHVS and CDR2 FNYEAQ. CDR3 length: 13 amino acids. CDR3 in DNA: TGTGCCAGCAGCTCAGGCCCCAATCAGCCCCAGCATTTT. This gives the protein CASSSGPNQPQHF.

This clone is judged medium-sized (0.01 to 0.1%). The chain couples TRBV6-5 to TRBJ1-4; D gene ambiguous. Germline assignment: CDR1 MNHEY and CDR2 SVGAGI. The germline V and J ends were trimmed by 7 bases and 0 bases, with 12 bases remaining between them. This CDR3 comprises 15 residues. CDR3 coding DNA: TGTGCCAGCAAAGTATACTTTGCAACTAATGAAAAACTGTTTTTT. The encoded protein is CASKVYFATNEKLFF.

The rearrangement joins TRBV5-1 to TRBJ1-1; no reliable D call. The V gene lost 10 bases and the J gene lost 0 bases, with 22 bases spanning the gap. This CDR3 has 16 amino acids. CDR1 and CDR2 from the germline V gene are SGHRS and YFSETQ. The CDR3 coding sequence is TGCGCCGTTCCGTGGGAGATGGACCCCATGAACACTGAAGCTTTCTTT. Translated, it gives CAVPWEMDPMNTEAFF.

This clone has more than one count but fewer than ten. As DNA, the CDR3 is TGTGCCAGCAGACAGGATACCTTTTCGCCCCAGCATTTT. Protein sequence: CASRQDTFSPQHF. The chain links TRBV6-5 to TRBJ1-5, with D perhaps TRBD1 (5 bases). Germline-derived CDR1 and CDR2 are MNHEY and SVGAGI. V lost 6 bases, J lost 9 bases, and 15 bases lay in between. This CDR3 comprises 13 residues.

The gene calls are TRBV28 and TRBJ2-1, with 8 bases aligning to TRBD2. The CDR3 has 15 residues. The germline gives CDR1 MDHEN, CDR2 SYDVKM. The J segment lost 1 base and the V segment lost 6 bases, leaving 5 bases of the junction unmatched. CDR3 sequence (DNA): TGTGCCAGCAGAGCAAGCGGGGGATCCTACAATGAGCAGTTCTTC. Translating it yields CASRASGGSYNEQFF.

This chain connects TRBV5-1 to TRBJ2-3; D possibly corresponds to TRBD1 (6 bases). In germline, CDR1 is SGHRS, CDR2 YFSETQ. This CDR3 is built from 14 residues. Deletions cut 3 bases from V and 1 base from J, with 9 bases between. The CDR3 sequence is CASSWDTGTDTQYF. The CDR3 DNA reads as TGCGCCAGCAGCTGGGACACTGGCACAGATACGCAGTATTTT.

The chain has TRBV3-1 (or the pseudogene TRBV3-2) and TRBJ2-7, with TRBD2 matching over 8 bases. V was clipped by 1 base and J by 6 bases; unmatched bases: 5. Germline assignment: CDR1 LGHDT and CDR2 YNNKEL (reference sequence). The length of the CDR3 is 14 residues. The CDR3 coding sequence is TGTGCCAGCAGCCAAGTTGGAGCGGGGGTCGAGCAGTACTTC. Translating gives CASSQVGAGVEQYF.

The gene calls are TRBV2 and TRBJ2-1; 8 bases agree with TRBD1. Germline V CDR1 and CDR2: SNHLY, FYNNEI. The CDR3 is made up of 15 amino acids. The trim removed 6 bases at V and 0 bases at J, leaving 4 bases unmatched. The CDR3 here is CASRGTGSSYNEQFF. CDR3 DNA sequence: TGTGCCAGCAGGGGGACAGGCAGCTCCTACAATGAGCAGTTCTTC.

The chain recombines TRBV7-2 with TRBJ2-1; D may be TRBD2 (5 bases). From germline, CDR1 is SGHTA and CDR2 FQGNSA. V lost 2 bases, J lost 9 bases, and 14 bases lay in between. The CDR3 consists of 14 residues. In DNA form, the CDR3 reads TGTGCCAGCAGCTTAACGGAGCGGCTGGGTGAGCAGTTCTTC. It encodes CASSLTERLGEQFF.

This chain links TRBV6-5 with TRBJ2-6; D remains unclear. Between the trimmed V and J ends, which lost 0 bases and 0 bases, there was a span of 6 bases. Germline V gives CDR1 MNHEY, CDR2 SVGAGI. CDR3 length equals 16 residues. The CDR3 region is CASSYSRFSGANVLTF. CDR3 sequence (DNA): TGTGCCAGCAGTTACTCGAGATTCTCTGGGGCCAACGTCCTGACTTTC.